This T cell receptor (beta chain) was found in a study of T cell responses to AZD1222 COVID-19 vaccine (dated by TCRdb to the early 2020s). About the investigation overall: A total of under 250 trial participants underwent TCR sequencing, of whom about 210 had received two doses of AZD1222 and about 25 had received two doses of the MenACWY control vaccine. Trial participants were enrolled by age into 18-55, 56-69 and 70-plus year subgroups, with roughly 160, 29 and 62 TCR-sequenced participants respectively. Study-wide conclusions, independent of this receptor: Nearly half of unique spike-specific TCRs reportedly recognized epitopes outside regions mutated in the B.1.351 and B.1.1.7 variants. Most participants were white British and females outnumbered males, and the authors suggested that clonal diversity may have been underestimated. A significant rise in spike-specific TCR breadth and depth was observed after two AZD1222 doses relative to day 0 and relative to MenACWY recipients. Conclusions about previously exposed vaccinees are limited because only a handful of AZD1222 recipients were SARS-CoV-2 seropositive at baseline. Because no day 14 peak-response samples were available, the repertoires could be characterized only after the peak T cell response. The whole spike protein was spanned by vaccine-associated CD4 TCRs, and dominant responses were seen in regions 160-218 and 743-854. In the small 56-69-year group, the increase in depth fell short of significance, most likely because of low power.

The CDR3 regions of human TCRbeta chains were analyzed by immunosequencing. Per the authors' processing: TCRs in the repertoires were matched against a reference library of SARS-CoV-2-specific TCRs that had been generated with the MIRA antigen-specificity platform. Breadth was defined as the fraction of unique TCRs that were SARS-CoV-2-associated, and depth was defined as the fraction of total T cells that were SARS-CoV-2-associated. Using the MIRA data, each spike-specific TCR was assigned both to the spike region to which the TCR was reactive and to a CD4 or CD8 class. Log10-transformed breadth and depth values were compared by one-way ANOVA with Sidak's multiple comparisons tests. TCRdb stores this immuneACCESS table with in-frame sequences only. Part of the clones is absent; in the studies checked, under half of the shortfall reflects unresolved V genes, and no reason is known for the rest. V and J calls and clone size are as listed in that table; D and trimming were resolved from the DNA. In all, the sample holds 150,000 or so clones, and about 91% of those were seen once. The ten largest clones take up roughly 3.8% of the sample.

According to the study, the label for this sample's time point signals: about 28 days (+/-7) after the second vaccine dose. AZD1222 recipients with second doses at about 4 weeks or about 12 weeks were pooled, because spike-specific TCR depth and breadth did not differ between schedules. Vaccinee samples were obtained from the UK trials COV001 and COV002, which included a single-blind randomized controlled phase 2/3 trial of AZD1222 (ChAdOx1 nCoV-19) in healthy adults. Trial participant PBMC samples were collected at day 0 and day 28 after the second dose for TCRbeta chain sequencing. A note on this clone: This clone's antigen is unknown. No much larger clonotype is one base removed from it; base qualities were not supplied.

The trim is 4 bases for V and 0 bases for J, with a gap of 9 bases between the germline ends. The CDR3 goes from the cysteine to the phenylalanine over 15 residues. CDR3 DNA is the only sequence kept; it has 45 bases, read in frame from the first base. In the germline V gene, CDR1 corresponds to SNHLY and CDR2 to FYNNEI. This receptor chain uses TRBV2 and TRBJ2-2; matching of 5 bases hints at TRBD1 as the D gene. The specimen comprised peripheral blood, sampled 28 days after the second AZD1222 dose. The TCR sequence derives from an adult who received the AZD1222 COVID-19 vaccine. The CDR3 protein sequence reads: CASSGQSTNTGELFF. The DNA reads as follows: TGTGCCAGCAGTGGACAGTCAACGAACACCGGGGAGCTGTTTTTT.